This passage covers 3 T cell receptor beta chains from one sample sequenced in a study of cytomegalovirus exposure and HLA in healthy donors. PCR used 60 Vbeta primers and 13 Jbeta primers. TCRdb keeps only in-frame clones here, not all; method: immunoSEQ multiplex PCR. Of roughly 110,000 clones listed, about 80% were seen once; the top ten hold 5% to 6%. Source material: PBMCs. These receptors originate from a woman aged 30 to 39 in good health and CMV-seropositive.

The rearrangement joins TRBV6-6 to TRBJ1-4; D gene unclear. Per germline, CDR1 MNHNY and CDR2 SVGAGI (reference sequence). This CDR3 is 15 amino acids long. V was shortened by 6 bases and J by 0 bases, with 11 bases between the two germline ends. CDR3 sequence: CASSFEGATNEKLFF. In nucleotides, the CDR3 is TGTGCCAGCAGCTTTGAGGGTGCAACTAATGAAAAACTGTTTTTT.

This chain connects TRBV29-1 to TRBJ2-2, with D possibly matching TRBD1 (6 bases). Germline CDR1 SQVTM, CDR2 ANQGSEA. V lost 0 bases and J 3 bases, leaving 14 bases between the germline ends. This CDR3 is built from 16 residues. The CDR3 is CSVEDSGGDDTGELFF. For the CDR3, the DNA is TGCAGCGTTGAAGATTCTGGGGGCGACGACACCGGGGAGCTGTTTTTT.

V gene TRBV2 combines with J gene TRBJ2-1; possibly TRBD2 for D (6 bases). V lost 2 bases to trimming and J lost 10 bases, with 12 bases between them. CDR1 is SNHLY and CDR2 is FYNNEI in the germline V gene. The CDR3 covers 13 residues. The CDR3 here is CASSEQVRGEQFF. DNA for the CDR3: TGTGCCAGCAGTGAACAGGTCCGGGGGGAGCAGTTCTTC.